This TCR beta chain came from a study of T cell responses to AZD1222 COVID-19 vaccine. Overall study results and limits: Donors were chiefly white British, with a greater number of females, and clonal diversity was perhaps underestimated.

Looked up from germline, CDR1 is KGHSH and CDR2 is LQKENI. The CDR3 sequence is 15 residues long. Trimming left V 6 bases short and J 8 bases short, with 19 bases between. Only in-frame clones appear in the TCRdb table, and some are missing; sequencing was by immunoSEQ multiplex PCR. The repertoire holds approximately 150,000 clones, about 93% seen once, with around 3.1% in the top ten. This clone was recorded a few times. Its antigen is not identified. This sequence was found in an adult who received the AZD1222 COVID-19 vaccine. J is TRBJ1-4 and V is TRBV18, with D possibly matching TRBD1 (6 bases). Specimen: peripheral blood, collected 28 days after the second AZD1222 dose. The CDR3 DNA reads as TGTGCCAGCTCCCCGGACAGCACCAAGGGGGAAAAACTGTTTTTT. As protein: CASSPDSTKGEKLFF.